The clone carrying this T cell receptor beta chain was seen just once. CDR1 and CDR2 (germline): KGHSH, LQKENI. V trimming: 3 bases; J trimming: 4 bases; junction bases outside the gene matches: 8. CDR3 length equals 16 residues. The sample comes from a study of blood T cell repertoires in COVID-19. Study details: Spain, Italy and the United States supplied samples that represented acute and convalescent COVID-19.

Across about 22 US areas, participants ranged in age from about 18 to 100 years. Participants' reported clinical history set cohort assignment. Individuals in the exposed group had encountered a COVID-19 case within 2 weeks preceding study entry. TCRdb's table, derived via immunoSEQ multiplex PCR, lists solely in-frame clones and lacks some. Counted here are about 220,000 clones, roughly four fifths occurring once; the ten biggest clones make up 4.8%. Material for sequencing was PBMCs or T cells enriched from blood (not recorded which). This receptor was identified in a woman between 50 and 59 years old who had been exposed to COVID-19. J is TRBJ1-3 and V is TRBV18; 8 positions agree with TRBD1. The DNA of the CDR3 is TGTGCCAGCTCACCTTCCGGACGGGACAGGGGAAACACCATATATTTT. Protein product: CASSPSGRDRGNTIYF.